This TCR beta chain was sequenced for a study of cytomegalovirus exposure and HLA in healthy donors. Study-level findings and limits: V- and J-gene trimming in TCR beta was tied to a missense DCLRE1C variant by an analysis performed later.

The CDR3 is made up of 17 amino acids. Germline V gene sequence: CDR1 SGDLS, CDR2 YYNGEE. V lost 3 bases, J lost 7 bases, and 16 bases stayed unmatched. A few counts support this clone. Its antigen is currently unknown. PCR employed 60 Vbeta and 13 Jbeta primers. Assay: immunoSEQ multiplex PCR; the TCRdb copy retains only in-frame clones and omits some. The data contain about 190,000 clones, 80% to 90% of them singletons. The chain is built from TRBV9 and TRBJ2-3; 8 positions match TRBD1. The sample was PBMCs. The receptor was isolated from a young man in good health and CMV-seronegative. The CDR3 region has the DNA TGTGCCAGCAGCGGGGGGACAGGATCCTTTCTCGAGCATACGCAGTATTTT. Protein sequence: CASSGGTGSFLEHTQYF.